This T cell receptor (beta chain) was identified in a study of blood T cell repertoires in COVID-19. Study at large: Acute-phase and convalescent COVID-19 samples originated in the United States, Italy and Spain. The cDNA or gDNA used as material had been derived from T cells, B-cell-depleted T cells, or PBMCs.

The germline gives CDR1 LNHDA, CDR2 SQIVND (reference sequence). The CDR3 length is 17 residues. The ends were cut back, 6 bases at V and 3 bases at J, with 23 bases in the middle. Study processing details: Estimation of nucleated cell counts relied on the amplification of reference gene primers. Sequenced by immunoSEQ multiplex PCR; TCRdb stores in-frame clones only, minus some. That table furnishes V, J and clone size, whereas the DNA furnished D and trimming. The table has some 110,000 clones, about 80% seen once. This clone was counted once. What was sequenced was peripheral blood. V usage is TRBV19 and J usage is TRBJ1-1; D not certain. The receptor was isolated from a woman aged 80 or over with active or convalescent COVID-19. CDR3 in amino acids: CASSPARPKGADTEAFF. The CDR3 DNA reads TGTGCCAGTAGCCCTGCCAGGCCGAAGGGAGCGGACACTGAAGCTTTCTTT.